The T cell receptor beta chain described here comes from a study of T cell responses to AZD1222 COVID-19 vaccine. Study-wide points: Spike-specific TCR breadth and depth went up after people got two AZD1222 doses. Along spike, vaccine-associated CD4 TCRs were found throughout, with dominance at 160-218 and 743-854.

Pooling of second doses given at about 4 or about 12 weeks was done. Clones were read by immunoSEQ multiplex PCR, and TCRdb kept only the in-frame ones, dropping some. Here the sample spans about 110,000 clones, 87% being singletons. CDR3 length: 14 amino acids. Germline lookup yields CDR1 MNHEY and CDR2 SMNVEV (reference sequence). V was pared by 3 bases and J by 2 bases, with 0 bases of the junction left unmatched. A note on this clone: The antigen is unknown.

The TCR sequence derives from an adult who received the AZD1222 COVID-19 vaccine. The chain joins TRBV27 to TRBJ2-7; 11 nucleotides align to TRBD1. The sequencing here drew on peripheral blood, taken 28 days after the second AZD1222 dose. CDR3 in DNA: TGTGCCAGCAGTTTGGGACAGGGGGCCTACGAGCAGTACTTC. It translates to CASSLGQGAYEQYF.